This is a list of T cell receptor beta chains from one sample in a study of CD8+CD57+ T cells in acquired aplastic anemia. TCRdb re-called the reads with MiXCR, one entry per CDR3 protein. Of fewer than 70,000 distinct CDR3 sequences in the sample, approximately 54% are singletons; the top ten hold about 8.3%. The sequenced sample was sorted CD4+, CD8+, or CD8+CD57+ T cells (not recorded which) from PBMCs. These receptors were collected from a human donor in good health, serving as a control. CDR3s include the opening cysteine and the closing phenylalanine or tryptophan. A D gene is named only where the DNA matches it firmly. A row's size may be missing; if present it is once, few, many or a size class.

TRBD1	TRBV29-1	TRBJ1-4	many	TGCAGCGCCTCGGGACAGGATAATGAAAAACTGTTTTTT	CSASGQDNEKLFF
.	TRBV5-1	TRBJ2-3	many	TGCGCCAGCAGCTTCCGAGACTTAACCACAGATACGCAGTATTTT	CASSFRDLTTDTQYF
TRBD2	TRBV2	TRBJ2-1	.	TGTGCCAGCGGTCGACCGGGACTAGCGGGAGTTCGTGAGCAGTTCTTC	CASGRPGLAGVREQFF
TRBD2	TRBV7-9	TRBJ2-5	.	TGTGCCAGCAGCTTCGCCAGAGGGAGGGGCCAAGAGACCCAGTACTTC	CASSFARGRGQETQYF
TRBD1	TRBV24-1	TRBJ1-2	.	TGTGCCACCAGTGATTCCCGGACAGGGATTAGCGGGGGAAACTATGGCTACACCTTC	CATSDSRTGISGGNYGYTF
.	TRBV25-1	TRBJ1-4	.	TGTGCCAGCAGTGAATATACTCAAAGACGTGAAAAACTGTTCTTT	CASSEYTQRREKLFF
TRBD1	TRBV15	TRBJ1-2	few	TGTGCCACCAGCAACAGGGGGCTGGACTATGGCTACACCTTC	CATSNRGLDYGYTF
.	TRBV2	TRBJ1-6	.	TGTGCCAGCAGTGTGCGGGGCGATAATTCACCCCTCCACTTT	CASSVRGDNSPLHF
TRBD1	TRBV7-9	TRBJ2-7	many	TGTGCCAGCAGCTTCCGGACAGGGCTGAGCTCCTACGAGCAGTACTTC	CASSFRTGLSSYEQYF
.	TRBV19	TRBJ1-5	.	TGTGCCAGTAATAATCTGATGGGAAGCAATCAGCCCCAGCATTTT	CASNNLMGSNQPQHF
.	TRBV19	TRBJ1-1	.	TGTGCCAGTAGTATAGGTAGGGTTGGCACTGAAGCTTTCTTT	CASSIGRVGTEAFF
TRBD1	TRBV27	TRBJ1-4	many	TGTGCCACCCCAATGACAGGGGGGAATGAAAAACTGTTTTTT	CATPMTGGNEKLFF
.	TRBV19	TRBJ2-7	.	TGTGCCAGTAGTATGGGCTTCCTCTACGAGCAGTACTTC	CASSMGFLYEQYF
.	TRBV5-1	TRBJ2-1	many	TGCGCCAGCAGCTTGGATCGCGGGGTTAGCTCCTACAATGAGCAGTTCTTC	CASSLDRGVSSYNEQFF
.	TRBV15	TRBJ1-6	.	TGTGCCACCAGCAGAGATCACCGAATTGGAGCCCTCCACTTT	CATSRDHRIGALHF
TRBD2	TRBV11-2	TRBJ2-5	many	TGTGCCAGCAGCCCCCCCCTAGCGGGGCAGGAGACCCAGTACTTC	CASSPPLAGQETQYF
TRBD1	TRBV24-1	TRBJ1-4	.	TGTGCCACCGGAAACCGGGACAGGGGGCGATTTAGTGAAAAACTGTTTTTT	CATGNRDRGRFSEKLFF
.	TRBV7-6	TRBJ2-7	.	TGTGCCAGCAGTTACTCGGGGAATACCTACGAGCAGTACTTC	CASSYSGNTYEQYF
.	TRBV15	TRBJ1-4	.	TGTGCCACCAGCAGAGACGAAGATGAAAAACTGTTTTTT	CATSRDEDEKLFF
TRBD1	TRBV29-1	TRBJ2-2	.	TGCAGCGCCGACAGGGGGGTCACCGGGGAGCTGTTTTTT	CSADRGVTGELFF